This T cell receptor beta chain stems from a study of molecular identifiers for immune sequencing clone quantification. TCRdb independently ran MiXCR on the PCR reads; one entry per CDR3 protein. The sample carries more than 450,000 distinct CDR3 sequences, around 23% recorded once. This clonotype was observed a few times. Sequencing was done on a sample of naive CD8+ T cells from blood, with Jurkat cell RNA spiked in. As to subset: FACS-sorted CD8+CD4-CCR7+CD45RA+ naive T cells. The TCR sequence derives from a human donor in good health. Some libraries in this study had Jurkat cell RNA spiked in.

In nucleotides, the CDR3 is TGTGCCAGCAGCCCTGGGGACTCGGGCTTCCGTCACGAGCAGTACTTC. Protein product: CASSPGDSGFRHEQYF. This rearrangement joins TRBV7-9 to TRBJ2-7, with D possibly matching TRBD2 (6 bases). CDR3 size: 16 residues. Trimming removed 5 bases at V and 5 bases at J, with 22 bases between. Per germline, CDR1 SEHNR and CDR2 FQNEAQ (reference sequence).